This TCR beta chain was profiled in a study of T cell changes during pregnancy in multiple sclerosis. Sequencing used immunoSEQ multiplex PCR; TCRdb keeps in-frame clones, though not all of them. The sample carries under 70,000 clones, 75% to 95% recorded once. Germline loops: CDR1 SGDLS, CDR2 YYNGEE. This CDR3 has 16 residues. Trimming cost V 1 base and J 3 bases, with 11 bases left between them. The TCR was taken from a female donor in good health, enrolled as a control in a pregnancy study. Sequences were derived from peripheral blood, sampled in the third trimester of pregnancy. V gene TRBV9 combines with J gene TRBJ2-6; no firm D call. Written as DNA, the CDR3 is TGTGCCAGCAGCGTAAGTCCAACGGTTGGGGCCAACGTCCTGACTTTC. The encoded protein is CASSVSPTVGANVLTF.